The rows below give T cell receptor beta chains drawn from one sample of a study of T-cell reconstitution after alpha-beta-depleted transplantation in children. TCRdb re-analysed the PCR reads in MiXCR, keeping a single row per CDR3 protein. The sample has just over 950,000 distinct CDR3 sequences; about 29% are singletons. This specimen was PBMCs, mostly from graft donor cells, taken 360 days after TCRalphabeta/CD19-depleted stem cell transplant. The receptors come from a boy in the first two years of life who had a stem cell transplant for SCID, so the T cells may come from the graft donor. CDR3s include the opening cysteine and the closing phenylalanine or tryptophan. Each record gives: D gene, clone size, J gene, V gene, CDR3 DNA, CDR3 protein. D genes are given only for firm matches. Rows may omit the clone size; those that give it use once, few, many or a size class.

>.|.|TRBJ2-7|TRBV3-1
TGTGCCAGCAGCCTGGGCCTTATAGCGGCGAGCTCCTACGAGCAGTACTTC
CASSLGLIAASSYEQYF
>.|.|TRBJ1-1|TRBV5-1
TGCGCCAGCAGCTTGGGGCAGGGCGGTACCACTGAAGCTTTCTTT
CASSLGQGGTTEAFF
>.|.|TRBJ2-1|TRBV19
TGTGCCAGTAGTATGGAGCCGAGCGCATCCTACAATGAGCAGTTCTTC
CASSMEPSASYNEQFF
>.|.|TRBJ1-1|TRBV10-3
TGTGCCATCAGTGAGGGGCTAGGCGGGAGGACTGAAGCTTTCTTT
CAISEGLGGRTEAFF
>TRBD1|.|TRBJ2-1|TRBV19
TGTGCCAGTAGTATCCGGGACAGTTACAATGAGCAGTTCTTC
CASSIRDSYNEQFF
>.|.|TRBJ1-1|TRBV9
TGTGCCAGCAGCGGCGGACCGAACACTGAAGCTTTCTTT
CASSGGPNTEAFF
>.|.|TRBJ2-7|TRBV11-1
TGTGCCAGCAGCTTAGTAAGTAGTTTCGAGCAGTACTTC
CASSLVSSFEQYF
>.|.|TRBJ2-1|TRBV6-2/TRBV6-3
TGTGCCAGCAGTTACGGGAAATACAATGAGCAGTTCTTC
CASSYGKYNEQFF
>TRBD1|.|TRBJ2-1|TRBV5-1
TGCGCCAGCAGCTTGGGGTTTGGGGGACAGCCTCACTCCTACAATGAGCAGTTCTTC
CASSLGFGGQPHSYNEQFF
>.|.|TRBJ2-7|TRBV7-2
TGTGCCAGCAGCTTAAAGGGACCCACCTACGAGCAGTACTTC
CASSLKGPTYEQYF
>TRBD2|few|TRBJ2-4|TRBV12-3/TRBV12-4
TGTGCCAGCAGTTCGGGACTAGTATATGGTCGAGGCAAAAACATTCAGTACTTC
CASSSGLVYGRGKNIQYF
>.|.|TRBJ2-7|TRBV18
TGTGCCAGCTCTCGACTTGGACCGGCCTACGAGCAGTACTTC
CASSRLGPAYEQYF
>TRBD2|.|TRBJ2-3|TRBV10-3
TGTGCCATCAGCAGTCTAGCGGGGGTACTCTTAGATACGCAGTATTTT
CAISSLAGVLLDTQYF
>.|many|TRBJ2-2|TRBV14
TGTGCCAGCAGCCAAGTGGGGTACACCGGGGAGCTGTTTTTT
CASSQVGYTGELFF
>.|.|TRBJ1-1|TRBV5-1
TGCGCCAGCAGACAGGACAGTCGTGAAGCTTTCTTT
CASRQDSREAFF
>TRBD2|.|TRBJ2-3|TRBV20-1
TGCAGTGCTAGACTAGCGGGGTTGCAAGATACGCAGTATTTT
CSARLAGLQDTQYF
>.|.|TRBJ2-7|TRBV5-1
TGCGCCAGCAGATTGGACTCAACCTACGAGCAGTACTTC
CASRLDSTYEQYF
>TRBD2|.|TRBJ2-5|TRBV20-1
TGCAGTGCTAGGATTGCGGGGGGGCCAGAGACCCAGTACTTC
CSARIAGGPETQYF
>.|.|TRBJ1-2|TRBV4-1
TGCGCCAGCAGCCAAATGGTGGGGCCGGGGGGCTATGGCTACACCTTC
CASSQMVGPGGYGYTF
>TRBD2|few|TRBJ2-7|TRBV29-1
TGCAGCGTTAAGTATTCTAGCGGGGGGACCTACGAGCAGTACTTC
CSVKYSSGGTYEQYF